These 32 T cell receptor beta chains originate from one sample sequenced in a study of CD4 T cells in relation to SARS-CoV-2 and coronaviruses. These receptors are not linked to any known antigen. Assay: immunoSEQ multiplex PCR; the TCRdb copy retains only in-frame clones and omits some. The table has approximately 20,000 clones, 70% to 90% seen once. CD4+ T cells from unexposed donors were obtained before the COVID-19 pandemic (2011-2018). CD4+ T cells were isolated from the cells after 10 days of culture. What was sequenced was CD4+ T cells from PBMCs, cultured in vitro. Source of these receptors: a human donor in good health.

This clone was seen a handful of times. This sequence joins TRBV4-2 and TRBJ1-2; D might be TRBD1 (6 bases). Germline values: CDR1 LGHNA, CDR2 YNFKEQ. The ends were cut back, 4 bases at V and 8 bases at J, with 20 bases in the middle. This CDR3 spans 15 amino acids. The CDR3 is CASSPNRDKAIGYTF. Here the CDR3 DNA reads TGTGCCAGCAGCCCTAACCGGGACAAAGCTATCGGCTACACCTTC.

The chain joins TRBV6-2 or TRBV6-3 to TRBJ2-1, with 8 bases identical to TRBD2. J lost 8 bases, V lost 4 bases, and 7 bases had no gene match. The CDR3 consists of 14 residues. Germline CDR1 reads MNHEY; CDR2 reads SVGEGT. CDR3: CASSLLAALDEQFF. In DNA form, the CDR3 reads TGTGCCAGCAGTTTACTAGCGGCATTGGATGAGCAGTTCTTC.

In regard to this clone: Sequence at one end of the junction differs from germline and may be a read error. V gene TRBV14 combines with J gene TRBJ1-2; D not certain. CDR1 is SGHDN, CDR2 FVKESK, per germline. CDR3 size: 12 residues. The CDR3 DNA reads as TGTGCCAGCAGCCAACTGAGGACCCGGAGTGTCTTC. This codes for CASSQLRTRSVF.

This rearrangement joins TRBV3-1 (or the pseudogene TRBV3-2) to TRBJ2-2, with 9 nucleotides matching TRBD1. Trimming at V came to 6 bases and at J to 1 base, leaving 3 bases not matched to a gene. The CDR3 runs to 15 residues. Germline values: CDR1 LGHDT, CDR2 YNNKEL (reference sequence). CDR3 loop: CASRRQGGNTGELFF. CDR3 nucleotide sequence: TGTGCCAGCAGACGACAGGGGGGGAACACCGGGGAGCTGTTTTTT.

This chain joins TRBV10-3 and TRBJ2-6; a possible D gene is TRBD1 (6 bases). The germline V gene has CDR1 ENHRY and CDR2 SYGVKD. This CDR3 is 15 amino acids long. V shed 4 bases and J shed 1 base, with 8 bases lying between them. Written as DNA, the CDR3 is TGTGCCATCAGTGGACAGGCGTCTGGGGCCAACGTCCTGACTTTC. Translated: CAISGQASGANVLTF.

This clone was recorded a few times. V and J are TRBV5-4 and TRBJ1-2; D is unresolved. Trimming shortened V by 3 bases and J by 4 bases, and 10 bases separated the two germline ends. The CDR3 length is 13 residues. Looked up from germline, CDR1 is SGHNT and CDR2 is YYREEE (reference sequence). CDR3 nucleotides: TGTGCCAGCAGCTCGGAACAAGGCTATGGCTACACCTTC. Its translation is CASSSEQGYGYTF.

The chain carries TRBV29-1 and TRBJ2-5, with no clear D. The CDR3 is 15 residues long. Trimming took 2 bases from V and 2 from J, leaving 15 bases between them. Germline V lookup: CDR1 SQVTM, CDR2 ANQGSEA. CDR3 amino acids: CSVEPFQAGQETQYF. In nucleotides, the CDR3 is TGCAGCGTTGAACCCTTTCAGGCAGGTCAAGAGACCCAGTACTTC. Filled out from reference TRBV29-1 and TRBJ2-5, the complete variable domain reads SAVISQKPSRDICQRGTSLTIQCQVDSQVTMMFWYRQQPGQSLTLIATANQGSEATYESGFVIDKFPISRPNLTFSTLTVSNMSPEDSSIYLCSVEPFQAGQETQYFGPGTRLLVL.

This clone was observed a few times. The chain carries TRBV5-4 and TRBJ1-3, with 10 positions matching TRBD1. The CDR3 spans 18 residues. Losses at the gene ends were 1 base for V and 2 bases for J; bases not matched to a gene: 9. The V gene's germline CDR1 is SGHNT and CDR2 YYREEE (reference sequence). DNA for the CDR3: TGTGCCAGCAGCTTGAGTGGACGGACAGGGGGAACTGGAAACACCATATATTTT. Its translation is CASSLSGRTGGTGNTIYF.

For the CDR3, the DNA is TGCGCCAGCAGAGACAGGGCGGAGACCCAGTACTTC. Residues: CASRDRAETQYF. The V gene is TRBV4-1, the J gene TRBJ2-5, with 7 nucleotides matching TRBD1. V was pared by 6 bases and J by 5 bases, with 3 bases of the junction left unmatched. The CDR3 sequence is 12 residues long. The germline gives CDR1 MGHRA, CDR2 YSYEKL.

This sequence joins TRBV6-5 and TRBJ2-3; 7 positions match TRBD2. The CDR3 covers 12 residues. CDR1 MNHEY and CDR2 SVGAGI come from the germline V gene. V lost 8 bases, J lost 2 bases, and 1 base stayed unmatched. CDR3 loop: CASGGVTDTQYF. The CDR3 bases are TGTGCCAGCGGGGGGGTCACAGATACGCAGTATTTT.

The rearrangement uses TRBV5-8 and TRBJ1-5; 7 bases match TRBD1. Germline V lookup: CDR1 SGHTS, CDR2 YDEGEE. Trimming removed 2 bases from V and 3 bases from J; junction bases left unmatched: 5. The CDR3 runs to 15 residues. The chain's CDR3 is CASSLQTGNNQPQHF. DNA for the CDR3: TGTGCCAGCAGCTTACAGACAGGGAACAATCAGCCCCAGCATTTT.

This rearrangement joins TRBV4-1 to TRBJ2-3; D ambiguous. The CDR3 extends over 17 amino acids. V shed 0 bases and J shed 2 bases, with 15 bases lying between them. Germline values: CDR1 MGHRA, CDR2 YSYEKL. CDR3 loop: CASSQDPDRKDTDTQYF. In nucleotides, the CDR3 is TGCGCCAGCAGCCAAGATCCCGACCGAAAAGACACAGATACGCAGTATTTT.

This sequence joins TRBV2 and TRBJ2-5, with D unclear. CDR1 and CDR2 (germline): SNHLY, FYNNEI. Trimming took 6 bases from V and 5 from J, leaving 7 bases between them. This CDR3 is 11 amino acids long. The CDR3 DNA is TGTGCCAGCAGGGATTTCGAGACCCAGTACTTC. As protein: CASRDFETQYF.

The chain employs TRBV19 and TRBJ2-6; the match to TRBD2 covers 11 bases. V dropped 5 bases and J dropped 3; count of bases not matched to a gene: 12. CDR3 size: 19 residues. Germline V gene lookup returns CDR1 LNHDA and CDR2 SQIVND (reference sequence). The CDR3 loop is CASSSRGLAGGYGANVLTF. Written as DNA, the CDR3 is TGTGCCAGTAGTTCCCGGGGGCTAGCGGGAGGATATGGGGCCAACGTCCTGACTTTC.

The chain combines TRBV12-3 or TRBV12-4 with TRBJ2-3; no firm D call. The length of the CDR3 is 11 residues. Deletions cut 5 bases from V and 6 bases from J, with 6 bases between. The CDR3 coding sequence is TGTGCCAGCAGTCGACTCGATACGCAGTATTTT. Protein: CASSRLDTQYF.

This clone occurred a few times. This chain uses TRBV5-1 with TRBJ1-1; TRBD1 matches 7 bases. The junction had 3 bases not matched to a gene; V was cut back by 6 bases and J by 1 base. Germline CDR1 reads SGHRS; CDR2 reads YFSETQ. The CDR3 sequence is 13 residues long. The chain's CDR3 is CASTGQENTEAFF. CDR3 nucleotide sequence: TGCGCCAGCACTGGACAGGAGAACACTGAAGCTTTCTTT.

As DNA, the CDR3 is TGTGCTAGTGGTTTGGGTACAGGGGACTCGGTAGAAAAACTGTTTTTT. Its translation: CASGLGTGDSVEKLFF. The V call is TRBV12-5, the J call TRBJ1-4; 7 nucleotides line up with TRBD1. From germline, CDR1 is LGHNT and CDR2 FRNRAP. The CDR3 sequence is 16 residues long. Trimming removed 1 base from V and 8 bases from J; junction bases left unmatched: 10. The complete variable domain, with remaining parts taken from reference TRBV12-5 and TRBJ1-4, reads DARVTQTPRHKVTEMGQEVTMRCQPILGHNTVFWYRQTMMQGLELLAYFRNRAPLDDSGMPKDRFSAEMPDATLATLKIQPSEPRDSAVYFCASGLGTGDSVEKLFFGSGTQLSVL.

The chain is built from TRBV6-1 and TRBJ1-1, with D unresolved. CDR1 is MNHNS and CDR2 is SASEGT in the germline V gene. This CDR3 comprises 12 residues. Trimming took off 0 bases at V and 11 bases at J, with 10 bases between the two ends. CDR3 DNA sequence: TGTGCCAGCAGTGAAGCGCTGATAGGGGCTTTCTTT. This encodes CASSEALIGAFF.

In DNA, the CDR3 is TGTGCCACCAGTGTCGTGACAGGGGACCGTGAGACCCAGTACTTC. This translates into CATSVVTGDRETQYF. The rearrangement uses TRBV24-1 and TRBJ2-5, with 8 bases lining up with TRBD1. Trimming removed 5 bases from V and 5 bases from J; junction bases left unmatched: 9. Per the germline V gene, CDR1 is KGHDR and CDR2 is SFDVKD. CDR3 length: 15 amino acids.

The chain carries TRBV4-3 and TRBJ2-3; the match to TRBD1 covers 8 bases. V shed 3 bases, J shed 3 bases, and the junction held 5 bases outside the gene matches. The germline V gene has CDR1 LGHNA and CDR2 YSLEER. This CDR3 contains 15 residues. CDR3 DNA sequence: TGCGCCAGCAGCCACAGACAGGGGCCAACAGATACGCAGTATTTT. It codes for CASSHRQGPTDTQYF.

The rearrangement uses TRBV2 and TRBJ2-1, with TRBD2 matching over 11 bases. Looked up from germline, CDR1 is SNHLY and CDR2 is FYNNEI. Germline trimming cut 7 bases from V and 4 bases from J; bases unmatched to any gene: 12. The CDR3 extends over 17 amino acids. CDR3: CASTSAIAGGPYNEQFF. The CDR3 DNA reads as TGTGCCAGCACCTCAGCAATAGCGGGAGGGCCTTACAATGAGCAGTTCTTC.

The chain carries TRBV5-6 and TRBJ2-3, with 7 bases lining up with TRBD1. The V segment lost 0 bases and the J segment 2 bases; nucleotides outside the gene matches: 3. The CDR3 extends over 15 amino acids. Germline CDR1 and CDR2: SGHDT and YYEEEE. The CDR3 region has the DNA TGTGCCAGCAGCTTGGTGGGACAGACCACAGATACGCAGTATTTT. As protein: CASSLVGQTTDTQYF.

V and J are TRBV5-1 and TRBJ1-3, with unresolved D. Per the germline V gene, CDR1 is SGHRS and CDR2 is YFSETQ. The V end was cut by 2 bases, the J end by 2 bases, with 11 bases between. The CDR3 covers 15 residues. CDR3 DNA: TGCGCCAGCAGCTTCTCGCCCTCAGCTGGAAACACCATATATTTT. Protein: CASSFSPSAGNTIYF.

The V call is TRBV19, the J call TRBJ2-5, with D perhaps assigned TRBD1 or TRBD2 (7 bases each). Germline V gene lookup returns CDR1 LNHDA and CDR2 SQIVND (reference sequence). The CDR3 is made up of 17 amino acids. Trimming stripped 5 bases from V and 6 bases from J, with 25 bases between. CDR3 coding DNA: TGTGCCAGTAGTCCGCAGGGGGGCGGGGGTTCTTCACAGACCCAGTACTTC. Translated: CASSPQGGGGSSQTQYF.

This chain joins TRBV4-3 and TRBJ2-5; 7 positions match TRBD1. The CDR3 is made up of 14 amino acids. Germline V gene data show CDR1 as LGHNA and CDR2 as YSLEER. With 1 base clipped from V and 5 bases from J, the junction kept 4 bases outside the gene matches. CDR3 sequence: CASSQGQGRETQYF. The CDR3, as DNA: TGCGCCAGCAGCCAAGGACAGGGTCGGGAGACCCAGTACTTC.

The chain employs TRBV3-1 (or the pseudogene TRBV3-2) and TRBJ1-2, with 9 bases that match TRBD1. Germline V gene data show CDR1 as LGHDT and CDR2 as YNNKEL (reference sequence). The length of the CDR3 is 16 residues. The V gene end was trimmed by 2 bases and the J gene end by 3 bases; junction bases not matched to a gene: 7. The CDR3 bases are TGTGCCAGCAGCCAACCGGGACAGGGATGGGACTATGGCTACACCTTC. Translating gives CASSQPGQGWDYGYTF.

DNA of the CDR3: TGCGCCAGCAGCCCTTCGAGGCCAGGGGGCCTATACGAGCAGTACTTC. This encodes CASSPSRPGGLYEQYF. The gene calls are TRBV4-3 and TRBJ2-7; 8 bases map to TRBD1. The CDR3 covers 16 residues. The V gene end was trimmed by 4 bases and the J gene end by 4 bases; junction bases not matched to a gene: 12. Germline V lookup: CDR1 LGHNA, CDR2 YSLEER.

V is TRBV6-2 or TRBV6-3 and J is TRBJ2-2, with TRBD2 matching 7 bases. The CDR3 contains 16 residues. Per the germline V gene, CDR1 is MNHEY and CDR2 is SVGEGT. With 0 bases clipped from V and 1 base from J, the junction kept 2 bases outside the gene matches. Written as DNA, the CDR3 is TGTGCCAGCAGTTACTCCATAGCGGGGAACACCGGGGAGCTGTTTTTT. Protein product: CASSYSIAGNTGELFF.

This sequence joins TRBV9 and TRBJ2-2; TRBD1 matches 10 bases. Germline assignment: CDR1 SGDLS and CDR2 YYNGEE. This CDR3 is 16 amino acids long. Trimming at V came to 4 bases and at J to 2 bases, leaving 5 bases not matched to a gene. The CDR3 loop is CASSPRTGGNTGELFF. The DNA of the CDR3 is TGTGCCAGCAGCCCCCGGACAGGGGGAAACACCGGGGAGCTGTTTTTT. Supplemented by reference TRBV9 and TRBJ2-2, the full variable domain reads DSGVTQTPKHLITATGQRVTLRCSPRSGDLSVYWYQQSLDQGLQFLIQYYNGEERAKGNILERFSAQQFPDLHSELNLSSLELGDSALYFCASSPRTGGNTGELFFGEGSRLTVL.

This chain joins TRBV9 and TRBJ2-1; D is ambiguous. The CDR3 is 14 amino acids. Trimming removed 3 bases from V and 2 bases from J, with 9 bases in between. Germline lookup yields CDR1 SGDLS and CDR2 YYNGEE. The CDR3 region is CASSARITYNEQFF. The CDR3 DNA reads TGTGCCAGCAGCGCCCGGATAACCTACAATGAGCAGTTCTTC.

This rearrangement joins TRBV6-5 to TRBJ1-6; D unresolved. Germline CDR1 MNHEY, CDR2 SVGAGI. The CDR3 sequence is 11 residues long. V was pared by 2 bases and J by 7 bases, with 0 bases between. The CDR3 here is CASSYNSPLHF. CDR3 nucleotide sequence: TGTGCCAGCAGTTACAATTCACCCCTCCACTTT.

This clone has more than one count but fewer than ten. The J gene is TRBJ2-1, the V gene TRBV5-1; TRBD2 matches at 7 bases. CDR3 length: 15 amino acids. Germline loops: CDR1 SGHRS, CDR2 YFSETQ. V shed 0 bases, J shed 10 bases, and the junction held 10 bases outside the gene matches. CDR3 sequence reads: CASSLGSSGFGEQFF. The CDR3 DNA sequence: TGCGCCAGCAGCTTGGGTTCTAGCGGCTTCGGAGAGCAGTTCTTC.